These 29 T cell receptor beta chains share one sample of origin, sequenced in a study of T cell repertoires in cytomegalovirus infection. TCRdb re-called the reads through MiXCR, storing one row per CDR3 protein. This sample has 100,000 to 150,000 distinct CDR3 sequences, with roughly a third found just once. These receptors' antigens are unknown. The sequencing used CD8+ T cells from cultured PBMCs, collected from culture after CMV antigen stimulation. These receptors all stem from a human donor in good health (CMV status not recorded). Some clones in this sample may be carry-over from other donors' samples.

This clonotype appeared a few times. The chain joins TRBV2 to TRBJ1-1, with a weak D call TRBD1 (6 bases). V gave up 1 base and J gave up 3 bases, with 12 bases separating them. Germline V gene data show CDR1 as SNHLY and CDR2 as FYNNEI. The CDR3 has 15 amino acids. The CDR3 sequence: CASSEVGGGYTEAFF. In DNA, the CDR3 is TGTGCCAGCAGTGAAGTGGGGGGCGGGTACACTGAAGCTTTCTTT.

This clonotype has a handful of counts. The chain is built from TRBV11-2 and TRBJ2-7; D is undetermined. Trimming took 2 bases from V and 0 from J, leaving 20 bases between them. Germline CDR1 is SGHAT and CDR2 is FQNNGV. The CDR3 has 18 amino acids. DNA of the CDR3: TGTGCCAGCAGCTTACAGCTAGTCCCAGGCCCGATCTCCTACGAGCAGTACTTC. It encodes CASSLQLVPGPISYEQYF.

The chain couples TRBV7-2 to TRBJ1-5; D unclear. Germline lookup yields CDR1 SGHTA and CDR2 FQGNSA. The V gene lost 3 bases and the J gene lost 6 bases, with 9 bases spanning the gap. The CDR3 has 13 residues. CDR3 coding DNA: TGTGCCAGCAGCTTGGGCGGTTTTCAGCCCCAGCATTTT. It is translated as CASSLGGFQPQHF. Drawing the rest from reference TRBV7-2 and TRBJ1-5, the complete variable domain is GAGVSQSPSNKVTEKGKDVELRCDPISGHTALYWYRQSLGQGLEFLIYFQGNSAPDKSGLPSDRFSAERTGGSVSTLTIQRTQQEDSAVYLCASSLGGFQPQHFGDGTRLSIL.

J is TRBJ1-2 and V is TRBV2; 10 bases are a match to TRBD1. Germline-derived CDR1 and CDR2 are SNHLY and FYNNEI. The length of the CDR3 is 15 residues. V was pared by 6 bases and J by 5 bases, with 9 bases of the junction left unmatched. The CDR3 DNA is TGTGCCAGCAGGCTGACAGGGGGCGCGGTATATGGCTACACCTTC. The encoded protein is CASRLTGGAVYGYTF.

Within the sample, this clonotype is medium-sized. V usage is TRBV12-3 or TRBV12-4 and J usage is TRBJ2-1; possible D gene TRBD2, 5 bases. Trimming took off 6 bases at V and 1 base at J, with 10 bases between the two ends. This CDR3 region has 14 residues. CDR3 in amino acids: CASSRTVSYNEQFF. CDR3 sequence (DNA): TGTGCCAGCAGCAGGACTGTTTCCTACAATGAGCAGTTCTTC.

The genes are TRBV6-1 and TRBJ2-7; 8 bases are shared with TRBD1. V trimming: 5 bases; J trimming: 6 bases; junction bases outside the gene matches: 3. From germline, CDR1 is MNHNS and CDR2 SASEGT. The CDR3 extends over 12 amino acids. CDR3 residues: CASSWTGTEQYF. CDR3 DNA sequence: TGTGCCAGCAGTTGGACAGGGACCGAGCAGTACTTC.

This clonotype has only a few counts. The chain is built from TRBV7-2 and TRBJ1-2; D is ambiguous. V shed 5 bases and J shed 7 bases, with 14 bases lying between them. The germline V gene has CDR1 SGHTA and CDR2 FQGNSA. CDR3 length: 13 residues. The CDR3 region is CASSLGPGSGYTF. The CDR3 coding sequence is TGTGCCAGCAGCCTTGGACCGGGATCTGGCTACACCTTC.

The V and J genes are TRBV19 and TRBJ2-3, with 9 nucleotides matching TRBD2. The CDR3 has 14 amino acids. The germline gives CDR1 LNHDA, CDR2 SQIVND (reference sequence). Trimming removed 7 bases from V and 2 bases from J; junction bases left unmatched: 4. The CDR3 is CASKGGGATDTQYF. DNA of the CDR3: TGTGCCAGTAAGGGCGGGGGGGCCACAGATACGCAGTATTTT. The whole variable domain, remainder taken from reference TRBV19 and TRBJ2-3, is DGGITQSPKYLFRKEGQNVTLSCEQNLNHDAMYWYRQDPGQGLRLIYYSQIVNDFQKGDIAEGYSVSREKKESFPLTVTSAQKNPTAFYLCASKGGGATDTQYFGPGTRLTVL.

This clonotype occurred many times. J is TRBJ2-1 and V is TRBV7-6; no clear D. The CDR3 totals 13 residues. V lost 1 base and J lost 10, with 11 bases in between. Germline CDR1 reads SGHVS; CDR2 reads FNYEAQ. The CDR3 here is CASSLDLIGEQFF. The CDR3 DNA reads as TGTGCCAGCAGCTTAGACCTAATCGGAGAGCAGTTCTTC.

This clonotype was seen a few times. J is TRBJ1-6 and V is TRBV7-9, with D tentatively TRBD1 (5 bases). The V and J ends lost 3 bases and 1 base respectively, with 10 bases between them. Germline loops: CDR1 SEHNR, CDR2 FQNEAQ (reference sequence). The length of the CDR3 is 16 residues. DNA of the CDR3: TGTGCCAGCAGCTTCGGGGCGGGGTCCTATAATTCACCCCTCCACTTT. Protein sequence: CASSFGAGSYNSPLHF.

A note on this clonotype: This clone may be a read error of a much larger clone one base away. The chain links TRBV7-6 to TRBJ1-1, with TRBD1 identical over 9 bases. The CDR3 totals 14 residues. CDR1 is SGHVS, CDR2 FNYEAQ, per germline. In nucleotides, the CDR3 is TGTGCCAGCAGCTTAACCGGGACAGGGTCTGAAACTTTCTTT. Translated, it gives CASSLTGTGSETFF.

V and J are TRBV20-1 and TRBJ2-4; D perhaps matches TRBD2 (5 bases). Trimming shortened V by 2 bases and J by 8 bases, and 10 bases separated the two germline ends. The CDR3 sequence is 12 residues long. Looked up from germline, CDR1 is DFQATT and CDR2 is SNEGSKA (reference sequence). CDR3 bases: TGCAGTGCTAGAAGTGAGGAGGACATTCAGTACTTC. It codes for CSARSEEDIQYF.

Ten or more counts support this clonotype. The rearrangement joins TRBV7-8 to TRBJ2-7; TRBD1 is a possible D gene (6 bases). The CDR3 loop spans 15 amino acids. V shed 5 bases and J shed 1 base, with 15 bases lying between them. Germline CDR1 is SGHVS and CDR2 is FQNEAQ. CDR3 DNA: TGTGCCAGCAGCCTCATGGGACATTCGTCCTACGAGCAGTACTTC. It encodes CASSLMGHSSYEQYF.

The J gene is TRBJ1-1, the V gene TRBV5-3, with D possibly matching TRBD1 (5 bases). TRBV5-3 has ORF status, its function being uncertain. V lost 8 bases and J lost 5, with 13 bases in between. This CDR3 contains 12 residues. The CDR3 region is CASGTRGTEAFF. The CDR3, as DNA: TGTGCCAGCGGAACAAGGGGTACTGAAGCTTTCTTT.

The chain is built from TRBV19 and TRBJ1-1; 9 bases match TRBD1. Germline V gene lookup returns CDR1 LNHDA and CDR2 SQIVND (reference sequence). Trimming at V came to 3 bases and at J to 0 bases, leaving 5 bases not matched to a gene. This CDR3 has 16 residues. The CDR3 loop is CASSIWTGAMNTEAFF. The DNA for the CDR3 is TGTGCCAGTAGTATCTGGACAGGGGCAATGAACACTGAAGCTTTCTTT.

This clonotype was seen only a few times. This chain uses TRBV7-6 with TRBJ1-1, with TRBD1 as a possible D gene (5 bases). V was cut by 1 base and J by 1 base, with 10 bases left in between. The CDR3 loop spans 15 amino acids. Germline assignment: CDR1 SGHVS and CDR2 FNYEAQ. The CDR3 DNA sequence: TGTGCCAGCAGCTTAGATGTGGGGCAGAACACTGAAGCTTTCTTT. Translated: CASSLDVGQNTEAFF. Full variable domain (rest looked up from reference TRBV7-6 and TRBJ1-1): GAGVSQSPRYKVTKRGQDVALRCDPISGHVSLYWYRQALGQGPEFLTYFNYEAQQDKSGLPNDRFSAERPEGSISTLTIQRTEQRDSAMYRCASSLDVGQNTEAFFGQGTRLTVV.

V gene TRBV10-3 combines with J gene TRBJ2-3; D not resolved. This CDR3 is built from 16 residues. Trimming took off 10 bases at V and 2 bases at J, with 22 bases between the two ends. From germline, CDR1 is ENHRY and CDR2 SYGVKD. The chain's CDR3 is CATAPAAVFLTDTQYF. The CDR3 DNA sequence: TGTGCCACCGCACCCGCGGCGGTCTTCCTCACAGATACGCAGTATTTT.

This clonotype was seen repeatedly, ten times or more. J is TRBJ1-5 and V is TRBV6-1; TRBD1 might be the D (6 bases). From germline, CDR1 is MNHNS and CDR2 SASEGT. CDR3 length equals 16 residues. Trimming left V 2 bases short and J 2 bases short, with 13 bases between. The DNA for the CDR3 is TGTGCCAGCAGTGAAATAGGGGGGGCCGGCAATCAGCCCCAGCATTTT. Encoded protein: CASSEIGGAGNQPQHF.

This rearrangement joins TRBV6-6 to TRBJ2-3; the match to TRBD2 covers 9 bases. J lost 0 bases, V lost 0 bases, and 7 bases had no gene match. Germline V gene sequence: CDR1 MNHNY, CDR2 SVGAGI (reference sequence). CDR3 length: 18 residues. This chain's CDR3 is CASSYSRGGGASTDTQYF. CDR3 coding DNA: TGTGCCAGCAGTTACTCTCGCGGGGGGGGGGCTAGCACAGATACGCAGTATTTT.

V usage is TRBV6-1 and J usage is TRBJ1-2; a possible D gene is TRBD1 (5 bases). Trimming pared 5 bases from V and 4 bases from J, leaving 17 bases between. The CDR3 extends over 15 amino acids. The germline V gene encodes CDR1 MNHNS and CDR2 SASEGT. CDR3 nucleotides: TGTGCCAGCAGTCCCTCAGGGCGGGGATTCTATGGCTACACCTTC. It codes for CASSPSGRGFYGYTF.

In this sample, this clonotype turned up a few times. The gene calls are TRBV7-8 and TRBJ2-7; D tentatively fits TRBD1 or TRBD2 (6 bases each). Germline V gives CDR1 SGHVS, CDR2 FQNEAQ. There are 15 residues in the CDR3. V shed 5 bases and J shed 6 bases, with 20 bases lying between them. The CDR3 DNA reads as TGTGCCAGCAGCACGGGGGCATTATACGACCTCGAGCAGTACTTC. Encoded protein: CASSTGALYDLEQYF.

In regard to this clonotype: Mismatch with germline at one junction end may stem from a read error. The chain's CDR3 is CASRFTSGGHSYGQYF. CDR3 DNA: TGTGCCAGCAGATTCACTAGCGGGGGCCACTCCTACGGGCAGTACTTC. V and J are TRBV7-2 and TRBJ2-7; 11 positions match TRBD2. The CDR3 has 16 amino acids. Germline loops: CDR1 SGHTA, CDR2 FQGNSA.

Points on this clonotype: The junction does not match germline at one end; this may be a read error. The V and J genes are TRBV6-5 and TRBJ2-2, with D perhaps TRBD1 or TRBD2 (6 bases each). The CDR3 length is 13 residues. Germline CDR1 and CDR2: MNHEY and SVGAGI. The CDR3, as DNA: TGTGCCACCAGTAGGGGGGTTCCCGGGGAGCTGTTTTTT. The encoded protein is CATSRGVPGELFF.

This clonotype has a handful of counts. This chain joins TRBV5-1 and TRBJ1-1; the D is unclear. The ends were cut back, 0 bases at V and 1 base at J, with 7 bases in the middle. CDR3 length equals 14 residues. The V gene's germline CDR1 is SGHRS and CDR2 YFSETQ. This CDR3 is CASSLGLTNTEAFF. CDR3 sequence (DNA): TGCGCCAGCAGCTTGGGACTGACGAACACTGAAGCTTTCTTT.

This clonotype was seen at least ten times. V gene TRBV7-2 combines with J gene TRBJ1-5; D is undetermined. CDR3 length equals 14 residues. Germline CDR1 SGHTA, CDR2 FQGNSA. V was trimmed by 1 base and J by 5 bases, leaving 9 bases between them. The CDR3 nucleotides read TGTGCCAGCAGCTTAGGTTCTGGGGATCAGCCCCAGCATTTT. Protein: CASSLGSGDQPQHF.

V and J are TRBV6-5 and TRBJ1-1; possible D gene TRBD1, 5 bases. Germline CDR1 reads MNHEY; CDR2 reads SVGAGI. Trimming left V 0 bases short and J 4 bases short, with 9 bases between. CDR3 length: 14 residues. The CDR3 coding sequence is TGTGCCAGCAGTTACTCGTGGACATCCACTGAAGCTTTCTTT. It is translated as CASSYSWTSTEAFF.

The J gene is TRBJ2-3, the V gene TRBV4-2, with D perhaps TRBD2 (7 bases). The germline V gene has CDR1 LGHNA and CDR2 YNFKEQ. The length of the CDR3 is 16 residues. Trimming removed 1 base from V and 4 bases from J, with 15 bases in between. The CDR3 nucleotides are TGTGCCAGCAGCCAAGTAGGCGGGGGCCGGGCAGATACGCAGTATTTT. The encoded protein is CASSQVGGGRADTQYF.

The V call is TRBV2, the J call TRBJ2-2, with 9 bases identical to TRBD1. Germline CDR1 and CDR2: SNHLY and FYNNEI. The V gene end was trimmed by 4 bases and the J gene end by 6 bases; junction bases not matched to a gene: 6. CDR3 length equals 15 residues. CDR3 nucleotides: TGTGCCAGCAGTGTAGGACAGGGGACCCCCGGGGAGCTGTTTTTT. The encoded protein is CASSVGQGTPGELFF.

V gene TRBV12-3 or TRBV12-4 combines with J gene TRBJ1-1; D gene uncertain. Trimming removed 6 bases from V and 1 base from J, with 12 bases in between. CDR3 length equals 14 residues. CDR3 sequence (DNA): TGTGCCAGCAGCCTAACCAGACAGAACACTGAAGCTTTCTTT. Translated, it gives CASSLTRQNTEAFF.